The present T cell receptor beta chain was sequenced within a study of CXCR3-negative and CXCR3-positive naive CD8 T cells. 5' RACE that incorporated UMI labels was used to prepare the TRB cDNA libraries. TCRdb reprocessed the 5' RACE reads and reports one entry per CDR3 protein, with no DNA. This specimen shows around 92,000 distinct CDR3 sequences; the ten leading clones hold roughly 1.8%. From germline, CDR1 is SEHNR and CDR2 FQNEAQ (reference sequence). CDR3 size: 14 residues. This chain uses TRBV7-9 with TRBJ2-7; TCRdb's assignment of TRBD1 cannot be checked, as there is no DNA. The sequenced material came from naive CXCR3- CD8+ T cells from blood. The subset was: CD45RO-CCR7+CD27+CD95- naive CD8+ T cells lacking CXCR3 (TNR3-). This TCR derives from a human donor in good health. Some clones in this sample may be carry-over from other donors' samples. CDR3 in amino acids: CASSSGTGLIQQYF.